The 19 T cell receptor beta chains reported below all come from one sample, sequenced in a study of T-cell reconstitution after alpha-beta-depleted transplantation in children. The library targeted TCRbeta and was prepared with unique molecular identifiers. TCRdb independently ran MiXCR on the PCR reads; one entry per CDR3 protein. The sample gives 90,000 to 100,000 distinct CDR3 sequences, over 9% of which show up once; roughly 14% is in the top ten. This specimen was PBMCs from the stem cell graft donor, taken from the stem cell graft. The receptor source for this set is a human donor who donated a stem cell graft to a child with inherited bone marrow failure.

In its sample, this clonotype was seen many times. For the CDR3, the DNA is TGTGCCAGCGAGGACAGGAACTACGAGCAGTACTTC. Translated, it gives CASEDRNYEQYF. This rearrangement joins TRBV2 to TRBJ2-7; 7 bases are a match to TRBD1. CDR1 is SNHLY, CDR2 FYNNEI, per germline. Trimming removed 8 bases from V and 3 bases from J; junction bases left unmatched: 4. CDR3 length equals 12 residues.

This chain uses TRBV20-1 with TRBJ2-7; TRBD2 matches 8 bases. This CDR3 contains 16 residues. Germline V gives CDR1 DFQATT, CDR2 SNEGSKA (reference sequence). The trim removed 1 base at V and 0 bases at J, leaving 8 bases unmatched. The CDR3 loop reads CSARGFSGADSYEQYF. In DNA, the CDR3 is TGCAGTGCTAGAGGTTTTAGCGGGGCCGACTCCTACGAGCAGTACTTC.

This clonotype has a count of ten or more. The CDR3 loop reads CASSYSRGDTEAFF. CDR3 bases: TGTGCCAGCAGTTACTCGCGGGGAGACACTGAAGCTTTCTTT. This chain connects TRBV6-2 or TRBV6-3 to TRBJ1-1, with D unclear. The V gene lost 0 bases and the J gene lost 3 bases, with 8 bases spanning the gap. The CDR3 length is 14 residues. From germline, CDR1 is MNHEY and CDR2 SVGEGT.

This clonotype was seen ten or more times. The CDR3 sequence is CASSQGTPGAHQPQHF. CDR3 nucleotides: TGCGCCAGCAGCCAAGGGACACCTGGGGCCCATCAGCCCCAGCATTTT. The chain is built from TRBV4-3 and TRBJ1-5; tentative D call: TRBD1 (5 bases). Germline CDR1 LGHNA, CDR2 YSLEER. The CDR3 extends over 16 amino acids. V shed 1 base and J shed 5 bases, with 15 bases lying between them.

This clonotype has a count of ten or more. This chain joins TRBV5-1 and TRBJ2-7; 9 bases match TRBD1. This CDR3 has 14 residues. V lost 4 bases, J lost 6 bases, and 8 bases stayed unmatched. The germline V gene has CDR1 SGHRS and CDR2 YFSETQ. In DNA form, the CDR3 reads TGCGCCAGCAGCCCCCGGGACAGGGAGGTCGAGCAGTACTTC. Its protein is CASSPRDREVEQYF.

The chain carries TRBV2 and TRBJ1-2; 9 bases fit TRBD1. The CDR3 is 16 residues long. Unmatched junction bases numbered 7, after V lost 2 bases and J lost 3 bases. Germline CDR1 and CDR2: SNHLY and FYNNEI. The CDR3 DNA reads as TGTGCCAGCAGTGAACCACCTCGGACAGGGGACTATGGCTACACCTTC. It specifies CASSEPPRTGDYGYTF. The full variable domain, completed using reference TRBV2 and TRBJ1-2, is EPEVTQTPSHQVTQMGQEVILRCVPISNHLYFYWYRQILGQKVEFLVSFYNNEISEKSEIFDDQFSVERPDGSNFTLKIRSTKLEDSAMYFCASSEPPRTGDYGYTFGSGTRLTVV.

This clonotype was recorded at least ten times. The rearrangement links TRBV7-2 to TRBJ2-7; D not certain. Trimming removed 6 bases from V and 0 bases from J, with 12 bases in between. The germline gives CDR1 SGHTA, CDR2 FQGNSA. The CDR3 covers 14 residues. CDR3 residues: CASRLSLASYEQYF. The CDR3 DNA is TGTGCCAGCAGGTTGAGTCTGGCCTCCTACGAGCAGTACTTC.

The sample holds many counts of this clonotype. J is TRBJ2-2 and V is TRBV5-1, with 9 bases that match TRBD2. This CDR3 is 14 amino acids long. Germline V gives CDR1 SGHRS, CDR2 YFSETQ. J was trimmed by 1 base and V by 5 bases; bases with no gene match: 0. This chain's CDR3 is CASRLAGNTGELFF. CDR3 coding DNA: TGCGCCAGCAGACTAGCGGGGAACACCGGGGAGCTGTTTTTT.

There are many counts of this clonotype. The chain carries TRBV30 and TRBJ1-1, with 8 bases identical to TRBD1. The junction had 4 bases not matched to a gene; V was cut back by 4 bases and J by 0 bases. Germline lookup yields CDR1 GTSNPN and CDR2 SVGIG (reference sequence). The CDR3 runs to 14 residues. The CDR3 DNA reads TGTGCCTGGAACCTGGGACAGGTGAACACTGAAGCTTTCTTT. Amino acids: CAWNLGQVNTEAFF. Full variable domain (outside the CDR3, taken from reference TRBV30 and TRBJ1-1): SQTIHQWPATLVQPVGSPLSLECTVEGTSNPNLYWYRQAAGRGLQLLFYSVGIGQISSEVPQNLSASRPQDRQFILSSKKLLLSDSGFYLCAWNLGQVNTEAFFGQGTRLTVV.

This clonotype was picked up a small number of times. The chain combines TRBV6-1 with TRBJ1-1; D remains unclear. Looked up from germline, CDR1 is MNHNS and CDR2 is SASEGT. Trimming removed 7 bases from V and 1 base from J, with 7 bases in between. This CDR3 has 12 amino acids. The CDR3: CASTLTNTEAFF. The DNA for the CDR3 is TGTGCCAGCACACTGACGAACACTGAAGCTTTCTTT.

This clonotype was seen ten or more times. This chain joins TRBV5-1 and TRBJ2-7; 8 bases are shared with TRBD2. This CDR3 is built from 15 residues. Germline CDR1 is SGHRS and CDR2 is YFSETQ. V was clipped by 4 bases and J by 0 bases; unmatched bases: 6. The CDR3 region is CASSPGLAFSYEQYF. The CDR3 DNA reads TGCGCCAGCAGCCCCGGACTAGCCTTCTCCTACGAGCAGTACTTC.

This clonotype was seen ten or more times. The chain uses TRBV5-5 and TRBJ1-2; 9 nucleotides line up with TRBD1. The germline gives CDR1 SGHKS, CDR2 YYEKEE (reference sequence). CDR3 size: 13 residues. Germline trimming cut 7 bases from V and 6 bases from J; bases unmatched to any gene: 7. The CDR3 DNA reads TGTGCCAGCGCCAGACAGGGGGTAGATGGCTACACCTTC. This sequence encodes CASARQGVDGYTF. The variable domain in full, with the rest retrieved from reference TRBV5-5 and TRBJ1-2, is DAGVTQSPTHLIKTRGQQVTLRCSPISGHKSVSWYQQVLGQGPQFIFQYYEKEERGRGNFPDRFSARQFPNYSSELNVNALLLGDSALYLCASARQGVDGYTFGSGTRLTVV.

This clonotype has only a few counts. The chain couples TRBV7-2 to TRBJ2-3; D call uncertain. The CDR3 consists of 14 residues. With 5 bases removed from V and 7 bases from J, the gap between germline ends came to 16 bases. The V gene's germline CDR1 is SGHTA and CDR2 FQGNSA. CDR3 DNA: TGTGCCAGCAGCCCGAGTCCGACACCTTATACGCAGTATTTT. Translation: CASSPSPTPYTQYF.

The chain is built from TRBV28 and TRBJ1-1; weak D call: TRBD1 (5 bases). The germline V gene encodes CDR1 MDHEN and CDR2 SYDVKM. The CDR3 sequence is 12 residues long. Trimming shortened V by 10 bases and J by 10 bases, and 19 bases separated the two germline ends. The CDR3 coding sequence is TGTGCCATCTGTTTGGGGGTAAAGCGAGCTTTCTTT. This codes for CAICLGVKRAFF.

This clonotype was seen ten or more times. V and J are TRBV18 and TRBJ1-2, with a weak D call TRBD1 (5 bases). This CDR3 has 13 residues. Germline V gives CDR1 KGHSH, CDR2 LQKENI. V lost 3 bases and J 3 bases, leaving 8 bases between the germline ends. CDR3 sequence: CASSPGGHYGYTF. The CDR3 DNA reads TGTGCCAGCTCACCGGGGGGTCACTATGGCTACACCTTC.

On this clonotype: A read error may explain this, as a much larger clone is one base away. V usage is TRBV4-2 and J usage is TRBJ2-7, with D unclear. V lost 4 bases to trimming and J lost 0 bases, with 13 bases between them. Germline CDR1 LGHNA, CDR2 YNFKEQ. This CDR3 has 15 residues. The CDR3 nucleotides read TGTGCCAGCAGCCGCGTGCCCCGGTCCTCCTACGAGCAGTACTTC. This gives the protein CASSRVPRSSYEQYF.

This clonotype was detected ten times or more. This sequence joins TRBV27 and TRBJ2-1; D ambiguous. The V end lost 0 bases, the J end lost 6 bases, and 6 bases lay between the germline ends. The germline V gene has CDR1 MNHEY and CDR2 SMNVEV (reference sequence). The CDR3 has 13 amino acids. CDR3 residues: CASSLSGINEQFF. CDR3 sequence (DNA): TGTGCCAGCAGTTTATCAGGAATCAATGAGCAGTTCTTC.

Many counts were recorded for this clonotype. The chain is built from TRBV7-9 and TRBJ2-3, with TRBD1 identical over 8 bases. J lost 2 bases, V lost 7 bases, and 8 bases had no gene match. The CDR3 consists of 15 residues. Germline V gene lookup returns CDR1 SEHNR and CDR2 FQNEAQ (reference sequence). CDR3 in DNA: TGTGCCAGCACCCCAGGGGGCACAAACACAGATACGCAGTATTTT. Translating it yields CASTPGGTNTDTQYF.

This clonotype came up many times. The CDR3 is CSARDRSPRGGNSPLHF. As DNA, the CDR3 is TGCAGTGCTAGAGATCGGTCCCCCCGGGGGGGGAATTCACCCCTCCACTTT. The J gene is TRBJ1-6, the V gene TRBV20-1; tentative D call: TRBD1 (5 bases). V was shortened by 0 bases and J by 7 bases, with 19 bases between the two germline ends. Per the germline V gene, CDR1 is DFQATT and CDR2 is SNEGSKA (reference sequence). There are 17 residues in the CDR3.